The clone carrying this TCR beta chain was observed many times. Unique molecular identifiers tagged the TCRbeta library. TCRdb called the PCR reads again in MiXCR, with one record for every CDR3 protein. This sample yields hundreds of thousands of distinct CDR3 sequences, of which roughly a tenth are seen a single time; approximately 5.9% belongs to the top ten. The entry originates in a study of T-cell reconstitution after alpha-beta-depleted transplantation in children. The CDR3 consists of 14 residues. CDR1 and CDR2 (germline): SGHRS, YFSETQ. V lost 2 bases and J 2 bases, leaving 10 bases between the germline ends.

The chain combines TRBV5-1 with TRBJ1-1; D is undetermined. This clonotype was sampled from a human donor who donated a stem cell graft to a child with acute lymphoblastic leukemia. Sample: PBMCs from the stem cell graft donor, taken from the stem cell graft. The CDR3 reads CASSFPAGNTEAFF. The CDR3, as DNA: TGCGCCAGCAGCTTTCCGGCGGGAAACACTGAAGCTTTCTTT.